This TCR beta chain was recovered during a study of T cell responses to AZD1222 COVID-19 vaccine. Study results and limitations: Spike-wide coverage was observed for vaccine-associated CD4 TCRs, with dominant responses at 160-218 and 743-854. When two AZD1222 doses had been given, Spike-specific TCR breadth and depth rose. Repertoire sampling happened only post peak T cell response.

This CDR3 is built from 13 residues. Germline loops: CDR1 SNHLY, CDR2 FYNNEI. V lost 10 bases to trimming and J lost 1 base, with 13 bases between them. Sequenced by immunoSEQ multiplex PCR; TCRdb stores in-frame clones only, minus some. Among roughly 70,000 clones listed, about 85% were seen once. Regarding this clone: Its antigen remains unidentified.

The TCR was taken from an adult in good health. Sequenced here: peripheral blood, sampled on day 0 of AZD1222 vaccination. The J gene is TRBJ1-1, the V gene TRBV2; possibly TRBD1 for D (5 bases). In DNA, the CDR3 is TGTGCCACCCAGGGACGGACGAACACTGAAGCTTTCTTT. Its protein product is CATQGRTNTEAFF.